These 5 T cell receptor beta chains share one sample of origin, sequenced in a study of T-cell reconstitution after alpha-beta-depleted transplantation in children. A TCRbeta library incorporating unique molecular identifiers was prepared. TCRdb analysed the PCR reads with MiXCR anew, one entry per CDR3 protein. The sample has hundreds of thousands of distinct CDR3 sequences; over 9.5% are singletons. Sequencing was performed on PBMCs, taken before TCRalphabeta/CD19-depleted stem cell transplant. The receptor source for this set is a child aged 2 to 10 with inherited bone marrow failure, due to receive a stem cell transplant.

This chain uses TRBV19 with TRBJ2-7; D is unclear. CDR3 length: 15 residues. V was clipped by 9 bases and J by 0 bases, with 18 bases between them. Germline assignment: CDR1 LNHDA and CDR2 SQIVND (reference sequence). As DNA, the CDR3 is TGTGCCAGCATTACGGCCCCCCGGACCTCCTACGAGCAGTACTTC. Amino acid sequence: CASITAPRTSYEQYF.

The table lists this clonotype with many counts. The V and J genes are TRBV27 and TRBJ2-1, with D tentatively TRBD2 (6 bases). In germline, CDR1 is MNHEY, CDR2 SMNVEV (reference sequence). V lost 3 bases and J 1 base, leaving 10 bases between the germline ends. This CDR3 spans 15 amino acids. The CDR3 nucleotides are TGTGCCAGCAGTTTTGGCGGGGTTTCCTACAATGAGCAGTTCTTC. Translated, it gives CASSFGGVSYNEQFF.

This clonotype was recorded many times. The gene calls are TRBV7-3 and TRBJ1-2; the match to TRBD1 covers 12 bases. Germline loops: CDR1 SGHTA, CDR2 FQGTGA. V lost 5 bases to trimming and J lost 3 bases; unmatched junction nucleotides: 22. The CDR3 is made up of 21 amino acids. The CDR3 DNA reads TGTGCCAGCAGCCCCTGGGACAGGGGGCGCGGATTGGTGGCCCCTGACTATGGCTACACCTTC. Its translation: CASSPWDRGRGLVAPDYGYTF.

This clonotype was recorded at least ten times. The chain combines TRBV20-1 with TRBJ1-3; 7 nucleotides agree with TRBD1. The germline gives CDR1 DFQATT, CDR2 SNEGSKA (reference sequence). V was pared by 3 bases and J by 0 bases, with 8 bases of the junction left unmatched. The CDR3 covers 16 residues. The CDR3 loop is CSASPLQGSSGNTIYF. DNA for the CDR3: TGCAGTGCTAGTCCCCTACAGGGGAGCTCTGGAAACACCATATATTTT.

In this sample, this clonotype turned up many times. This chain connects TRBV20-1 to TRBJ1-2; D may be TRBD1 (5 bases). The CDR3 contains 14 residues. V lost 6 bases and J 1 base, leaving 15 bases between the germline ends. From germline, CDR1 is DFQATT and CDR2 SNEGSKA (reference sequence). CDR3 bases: TGCAGTGCCGGGCCCGGGACGGATAACTATGGCTACACCTTC. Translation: CSAGPGTDNYGYTF.